Presented here are 18 T cell receptor beta chains from one specimen sequenced in a study of cytomegalovirus exposure and HLA in healthy donors. Profiling relied on immunoSEQ multiplex PCR, and the TCRdb table lists in-frame clones only, not all of them. Among about 57,000 clones, just over 90% were seen once, and the ten largest hold under 7%. Specimen: PBMCs. The receptors stem from a woman aged 18-29 years in good health and CMV-seronegative.

The chain employs TRBV28 and TRBJ2-5; tentative D call: TRBD2 (6 bases). Germline-derived CDR1 and CDR2 are MDHEN and SYDVKM. This CDR3 contains 14 residues. Trimming stripped 6 bases from V and 4 bases from J, with 15 bases between. CDR3 bases: TGTGCCAGCAGCCTTAGCGGACATCTAGAGACCCAGTACTTC. Translating it yields CASSLSGHLETQYF.

V and J are TRBV28 and TRBJ1-2; tentatively, D is TRBD1 (5 bases). Germline lookup yields CDR1 MDHEN and CDR2 SYDVKM. CDR3 size: 14 residues. V dropped 3 bases and J dropped 7 bases, with 15 bases sitting between them. The CDR3 reads CASSFFTGSVGYTF. Here the CDR3 DNA reads TGTGCCAGCAGTTTCTTTACAGGATCCGTTGGCTACACCTTC.

This chain joins TRBV30 and TRBJ1-5, with 7 bases aligning to TRBD1. Germline loops: CDR1 GTSNPN, CDR2 SVGIG (reference sequence). V shed 2 bases and J 1 base; nucleotides not matched to a gene: 5. The CDR3 has 15 residues. CDR3 sequence (DNA): TGTGCCTGGAGTTTTAACAGGGGAAGCAATCAGCCCCAGCATTTT. Protein product: CAWSFNRGSNQPQHF.

J is TRBJ1-5 and V is TRBV30; no reliable D call. This CDR3 has 13 amino acids. V lost 0 bases, J lost 2 bases, and 5 bases lay in between. Germline CDR1 and CDR2: GTSNPN and SVGIG (reference sequence). As DNA, the CDR3 is TGTGCCTGGAGTGTCGGGGGCAATCAGCCCCAGCATTTT. Translation: CAWSVGGNQPQHF.

The J gene is TRBJ1-1, the V gene TRBV21-1; TRBD1 is the table's D call and was not checked against the DNA. TRBV21-1 is a listed pseudogene. The CDR3 is 20 amino acids. In DNA form, the CDR3 reads TGTGCCAGCAGCCCGATACCTCCGGGACAGGGAAAGTGGGAGAACACTGAAGCTTTCTTT. Its protein is CASSPIPPGQGKWENTEAFF.

The rearrangement uses TRBV6-4 and TRBJ2-3, with D unclear. This CDR3 has 13 amino acids. Germline loops: CDR1 MRHNA, CDR2 SNTAGT. Trimming shortened V by 5 bases and J by 2 bases, and 8 bases separated the two germline ends. CDR3 loop: CASSNVVTDTQYF. DNA for the CDR3: TGTGCCAGCAGTAATGTAGTCACAGATACGCAGTATTTT.

The genes are TRBV11-3 and TRBJ2-2; the match to TRBD1 covers 8 bases. J was trimmed by 2 bases and V by 1 base; bases with no gene match: 3. The CDR3 runs to 16 residues. The germline V gene encodes CDR1 SGHNT and CDR2 YENEEA. Written as DNA, the CDR3 is TGTGCCAGCAGCTTAGGGCAGGGGGCAAACACCGGGGAGCTGTTTTTT. Amino acid sequence: CASSLGQGANTGELFF.

The chain employs TRBV15 and TRBJ2-1, with 9 nucleotides matching TRBD2. CDR3 length: 15 amino acids. The V segment lost 1 base and the J segment 7 bases; nucleotides outside the gene matches: 5. Germline values: CDR1 LNHNV, CDR2 YYDKDF (reference sequence). In nucleotides, the CDR3 is TGTGCCACCAGCAGAGTGCTAGCGGGAAATAATGAGCAGTTCTTC. Its translation is CATSRVLAGNNEQFF.

The J gene is TRBJ2-5, the V gene TRBV5-4; D might be TRBD1 (5 bases). V lost 5 bases, J lost 3 bases, and 11 bases lay in between. CDR1 is SGHNT, CDR2 YYREEE, per germline (reference sequence). CDR3 length: 13 amino acids. The CDR3 DNA follows: TGTGCCAGCAGTCCAGGGCCCAAAGAGACCCAGTACTTC. It yields the protein CASSPGPKETQYF.

The V call is TRBV5-1, the J call TRBJ1-3, with 9 bases identical to TRBD1. The CDR3 is 17 amino acids. With V trimmed by 4 bases and J by 0 bases, 8 bases remained unmatched. The germline CDR1 and CDR2 sequences are SGHRS and YFSETQ. CDR3 in amino acids: CASSDKTGGTSGNTIYF. In nucleotides, the CDR3 is TGCGCCAGCAGCGACAAGACAGGGGGGACCTCTGGAAACACCATATATTTT. The full variable domain, rest sourced from reference TRBV5-1 and TRBJ1-3, is KAGVTQTPRYLIKTRGQQVTLSCSPISGHRSVSWYQQTPGQGLQFLFEYFSETQRNKGNFPGRFSGRQFSNSRSEMNVSTLELGDSALYLCASSDKTGGTSGNTIYFGEGSWLTVV.

The CDR3 coding sequence is TGTGCCAGCAGTTCCCGACAGGGGAACACTGAAGCTTTCTTT. Translation: CASSSRQGNTEAFF. This chain connects TRBV27 to TRBJ1-1; 7 bases align to TRBD1. The CDR3 covers 14 residues. CDR1 is MNHEY, CDR2 SMNVEV, per germline (reference sequence). V was clipped by 4 bases and J by 1 base; unmatched bases: 3.

The rearrangement links TRBV6-4 to TRBJ2-3; 7 bases line up with TRBD1. Looked up from germline, CDR1 is MRHNA and CDR2 is SNTAGT. This CDR3 spans 15 amino acids. Trimming cost V 7 bases and J 3 bases; bases outside gene matches: 10. The CDR3 DNA is TGTGCCAGCAATACGACAGGGTGCAAGACAGATACGCAGTATTTT. Its translation: CASNTTGCKTDTQYF.

The chain joins TRBV7-9 to TRBJ1-6, with TRBD1 matching over 7 bases. Germline V lookup: CDR1 SEHNR, CDR2 FQNEAQ (reference sequence). The CDR3 spans 14 residues. The ends lost 9 bases at V and 6 bases at J; junction bases unmatched: 8. CDR3 region: CASRQGERNSPLHF. CDR3 sequence (DNA): TGTGCCAGTAGACAGGGTGAACGTAATTCACCCCTCCACTTT. The whole variable domain, filled in from reference TRBV7-9 and TRBJ1-6, reads DTGVSQNPRHKITKRGQNVTFRCDPISEHNRLYWYRQTLGQGPEFLTYFQNEAQLEKSRLLSDRFSAERPKGSFSTLEIQRTEQGDSAMYLCASRQGERNSPLHFGNGTRLTVT.

The chain joins TRBV27 to TRBJ2-1, with D perhaps matching TRBD1 (6 bases). Germline lookup yields CDR1 MNHEY and CDR2 SMNVEV (reference sequence). This CDR3 is built from 12 residues. Trimming cost V 3 bases and J 6 bases, with 6 bases left between them. The CDR3 sequence is CASSLDSNEQFF. CDR3 sequence (DNA): TGTGCCAGCAGTTTGGACAGCAATGAGCAGTTCTTC.

The chain combines TRBV21-1 with TRBJ1-5; the table gives TRBD1 as D, unverified against the DNA. TRBV21-1 is a documented pseudogene. The CDR3 has 15 amino acids. The CDR3 bases are TGTGCCAGCAGCAAAGCGCTGACATCAAATCAGCCCCAGCATTTT. Protein product: CASSKALTSNQPQHF.

V and J are TRBV7-8 and TRBJ1-1, with D possibly TRBD1 on 6 matching bases. From germline, CDR1 is SGHVS and CDR2 FQNEAQ. With 4 bases removed from V and 6 bases from J, the gap between germline ends came to 18 bases. This CDR3 has 15 residues. The CDR3 nucleotides are TGTGCCAGCAGCTCCGCGTGGGGGGGCGCTTCTGAAGCTTTCTTT. Amino acid sequence: CASSSAWGGASEAFF.

The chain uses TRBV5-4 and TRBJ2-5, with 8 positions matching TRBD1. Germline loops: CDR1 SGHNT, CDR2 YYREEE (reference sequence). Trimming cost V 2 bases and J 2 bases; bases outside gene matches: 11. CDR3 length: 17 residues. CDR3 DNA: TGTGCCAGCAGCTTATCCTTGACAGGGGCATATCAAGAGACCCAGTACTTC. It yields the protein CASSLSLTGAYQETQYF. The whole variable domain, remainder taken from reference TRBV5-4 and TRBJ2-5, is ETGVTQSPTHLIKTRGQQVTLRCSSQSGHNTVSWYQQALGQGPQFIFQYYREEENGRGNFPPRFSGLQFPNYSSELNVNALELDDSALYLCASSLSLTGAYQETQYFGPGTRLLVL.

The rearrangement joins TRBV21-1 to TRBJ2-2; TRBD2, the D gene given by the table, was not confirmed from the DNA. TRBV21-1 is assigned pseudogene status. The CDR3 spans 16 residues. CDR3 DNA: TGTGCCAGCAGCAAAGTCACTAGCGGTCTCACCGGGGAGCTGTTTTTT. It codes for CASSKVTSGLTGELFF.